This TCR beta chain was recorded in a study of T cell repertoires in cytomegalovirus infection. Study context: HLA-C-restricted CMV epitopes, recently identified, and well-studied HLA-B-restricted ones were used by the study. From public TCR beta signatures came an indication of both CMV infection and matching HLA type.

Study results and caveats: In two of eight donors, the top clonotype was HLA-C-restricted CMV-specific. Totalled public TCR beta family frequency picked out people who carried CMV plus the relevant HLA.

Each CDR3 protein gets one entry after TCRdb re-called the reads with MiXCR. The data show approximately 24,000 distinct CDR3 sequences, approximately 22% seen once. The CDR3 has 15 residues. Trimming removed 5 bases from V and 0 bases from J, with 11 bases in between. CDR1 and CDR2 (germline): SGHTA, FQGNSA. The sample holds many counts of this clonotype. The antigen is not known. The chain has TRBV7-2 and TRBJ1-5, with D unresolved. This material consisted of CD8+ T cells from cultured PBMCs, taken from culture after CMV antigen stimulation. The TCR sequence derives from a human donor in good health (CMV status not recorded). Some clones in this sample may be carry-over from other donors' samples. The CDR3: CASSPALNSNQPQHF. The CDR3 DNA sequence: TGTGCCAGCAGCCCCGCCCTCAATAGCAATCAGCCCCAGCATTTT.